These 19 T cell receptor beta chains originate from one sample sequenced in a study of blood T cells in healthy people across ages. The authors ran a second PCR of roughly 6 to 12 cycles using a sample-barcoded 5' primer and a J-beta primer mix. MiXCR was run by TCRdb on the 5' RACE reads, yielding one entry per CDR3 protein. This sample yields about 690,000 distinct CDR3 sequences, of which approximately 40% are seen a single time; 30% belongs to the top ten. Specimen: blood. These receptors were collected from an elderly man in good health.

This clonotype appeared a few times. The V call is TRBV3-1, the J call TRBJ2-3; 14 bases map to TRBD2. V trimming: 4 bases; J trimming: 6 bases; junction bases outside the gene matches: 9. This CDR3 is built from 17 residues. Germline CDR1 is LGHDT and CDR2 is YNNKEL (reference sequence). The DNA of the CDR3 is TGTGCCAGCAGCCCCCAAGGACTAGCGGGAGGATCCGATACGCAGTATTTT. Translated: CASSPQGLAGGSDTQYF.

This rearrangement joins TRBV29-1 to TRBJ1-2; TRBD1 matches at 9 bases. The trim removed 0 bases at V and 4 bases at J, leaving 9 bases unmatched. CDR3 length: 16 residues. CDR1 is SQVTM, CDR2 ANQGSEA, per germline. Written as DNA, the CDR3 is TGCAGCGTTGAAGATGGGACAGGGACTGGCTTCTATGGCTACACCTTC. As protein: CSVEDGTGTGFYGYTF.

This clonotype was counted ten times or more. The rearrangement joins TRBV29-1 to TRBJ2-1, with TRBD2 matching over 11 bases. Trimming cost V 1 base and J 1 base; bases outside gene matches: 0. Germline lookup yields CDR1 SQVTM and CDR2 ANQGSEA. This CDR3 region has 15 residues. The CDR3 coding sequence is TGCAGCGTTGAAGGACTAGCGGGGTCCTACAATGAGCAGTTCTTC. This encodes CSVEGLAGSYNEQFF.

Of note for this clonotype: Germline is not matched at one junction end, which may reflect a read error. CDR3: CACSQARGLETQYF. The CDR3 DNA sequence: TGCGCCTGCAGCCAAGCCAGGGGGTTGGAGACCCAGTACTTC. The J gene is TRBJ2-5, the V gene TRBV4-3; the match to TRBD1 covers 7 bases. The germline V gene has CDR1 LGHNA and CDR2 YSLEER. The CDR3 is made up of 14 amino acids.

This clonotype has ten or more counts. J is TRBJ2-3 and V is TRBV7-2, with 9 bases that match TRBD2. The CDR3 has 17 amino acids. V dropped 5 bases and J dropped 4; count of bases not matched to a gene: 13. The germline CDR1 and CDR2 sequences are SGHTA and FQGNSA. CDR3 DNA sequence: TGTGCCAGCAGCCGGCCTACTAGCGGGCTTGGGGCAGATACGCAGTATTTT. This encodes CASSRPTSGLGADTQYF. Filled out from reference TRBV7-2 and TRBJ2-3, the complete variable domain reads GAGVSQSPSNKVTEKGKDVELRCDPISGHTALYWYRQSLGQGLEFLIYFQGNSAPDKSGLPSDRFSAERTGGSVSTLTIQRTQQEDSAVYLCASSRPTSGLGADTQYFGPGTRLTVL.

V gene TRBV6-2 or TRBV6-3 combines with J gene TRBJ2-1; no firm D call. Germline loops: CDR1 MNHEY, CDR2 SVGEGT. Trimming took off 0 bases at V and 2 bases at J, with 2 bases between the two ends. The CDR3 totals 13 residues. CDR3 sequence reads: CASSYSTYNEQFF. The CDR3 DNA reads TGTGCCAGCAGTTACTCGACCTACAATGAGCAGTTCTTC.

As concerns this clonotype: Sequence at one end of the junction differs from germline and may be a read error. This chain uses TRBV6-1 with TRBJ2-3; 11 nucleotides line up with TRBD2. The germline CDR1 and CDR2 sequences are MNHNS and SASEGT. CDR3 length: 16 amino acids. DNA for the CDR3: TGTGCCAGCAGTGTGACTAGCGGGGTTCGCACAGATACGCGGTATTTT. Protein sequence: CASSVTSGVRTDTRYF.

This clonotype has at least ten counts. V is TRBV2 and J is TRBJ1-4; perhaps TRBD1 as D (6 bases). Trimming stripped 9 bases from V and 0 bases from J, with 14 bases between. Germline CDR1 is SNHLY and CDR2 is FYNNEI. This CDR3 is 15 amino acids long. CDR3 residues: CARGVGQTTNEKLFF. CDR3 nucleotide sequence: TGTGCCAGAGGGGTTGGACAGACAACTAATGAAAAACTGTTTTTT.

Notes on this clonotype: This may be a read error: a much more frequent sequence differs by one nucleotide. This chain's CDR3 is CASNYSRGGTGNIQYF. The CDR3, as DNA: TGTGCCAGCAACTATTCTAGGGGAGGCACAGGAAACATTCAGTACTTC. The rearrangement joins TRBV7-2 to TRBJ2-4; a possible D gene is TRBD2 (6 bases). CDR1 SGHTA and CDR2 FQGNSA come from the germline V gene. The CDR3 sequence is 16 residues long. Trimming left V 7 bases short and J 6 bases short, with 22 bases between.

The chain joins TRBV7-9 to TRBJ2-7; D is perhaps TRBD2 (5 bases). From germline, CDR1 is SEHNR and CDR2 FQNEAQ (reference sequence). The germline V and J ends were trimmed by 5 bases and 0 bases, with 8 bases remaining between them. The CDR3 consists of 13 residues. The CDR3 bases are TGTGCCAGCAGCCCCGGGATCTCCTACGAGCAGTACTTC. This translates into CASSPGISYEQYF.

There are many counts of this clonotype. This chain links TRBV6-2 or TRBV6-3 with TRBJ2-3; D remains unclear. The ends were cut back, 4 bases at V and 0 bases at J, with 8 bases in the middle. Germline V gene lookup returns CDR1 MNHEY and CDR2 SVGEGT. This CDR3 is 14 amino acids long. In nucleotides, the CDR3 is TGTGCCAGCAGTTCTGACGGGAGCACAGATACGCAGTATTTT. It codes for CASSSDGSTDTQYF.

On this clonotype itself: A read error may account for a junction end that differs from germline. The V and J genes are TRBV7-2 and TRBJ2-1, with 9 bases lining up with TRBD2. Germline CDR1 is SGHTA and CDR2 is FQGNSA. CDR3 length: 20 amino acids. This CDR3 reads CASSLEGRNYERGAYNEQFF. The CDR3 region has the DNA TGTGCCAGCAGCCTAGAGGGACGGAATTACGAGCGGGGGGCCTACAACGAGCAGTTCTTC.

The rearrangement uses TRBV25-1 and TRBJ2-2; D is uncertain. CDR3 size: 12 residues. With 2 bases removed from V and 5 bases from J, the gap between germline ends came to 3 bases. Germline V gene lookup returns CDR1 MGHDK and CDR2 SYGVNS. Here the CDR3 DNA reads TGTGCCAGCAGTGAAAATACCGGGGAGCTGTTTTTT. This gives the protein CASSENTGELFF.

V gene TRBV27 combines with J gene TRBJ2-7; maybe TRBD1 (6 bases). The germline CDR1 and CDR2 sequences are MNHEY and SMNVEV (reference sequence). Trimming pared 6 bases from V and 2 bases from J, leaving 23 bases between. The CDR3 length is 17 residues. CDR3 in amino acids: CASRETLGGQFTYEQYF. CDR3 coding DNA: TGTGCCAGCAGGGAGACCCTAGGCGGACAGTTTACCTACGAGCAGTACTTC.

CDR3 DNA: TGTGCCAGCAGTCCCCCGGCAGGGACAGAGACCCAGTTCTTC. This codes for CASSPPAGTETQFF. This sequence joins TRBV28 and TRBJ2-1, with 7 positions matching TRBD1. The CDR3 is made up of 14 amino acids. V was clipped by 5 bases and J by 13 bases; unmatched bases: 14. The germline V gene encodes CDR1 MDHEN and CDR2 SYDVKM.

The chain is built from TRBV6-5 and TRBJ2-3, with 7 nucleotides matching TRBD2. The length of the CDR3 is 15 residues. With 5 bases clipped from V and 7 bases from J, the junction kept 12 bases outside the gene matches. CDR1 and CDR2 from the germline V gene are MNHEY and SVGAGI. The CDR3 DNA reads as TGTGCCAGCAGTCGGGACGCGGACGGGGGGTATACGCAGTATTTT. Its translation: CASSRDADGGYTQYF.

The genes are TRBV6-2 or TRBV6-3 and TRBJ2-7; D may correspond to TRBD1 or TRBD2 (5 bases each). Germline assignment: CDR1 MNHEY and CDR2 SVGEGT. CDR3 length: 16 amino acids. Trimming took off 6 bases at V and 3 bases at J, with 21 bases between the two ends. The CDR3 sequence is CASRPPSRGYVYEQYF. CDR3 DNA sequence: TGTGCCAGCAGACCACCCTCCCGGGGCTACGTCTACGAGCAGTACTTC.

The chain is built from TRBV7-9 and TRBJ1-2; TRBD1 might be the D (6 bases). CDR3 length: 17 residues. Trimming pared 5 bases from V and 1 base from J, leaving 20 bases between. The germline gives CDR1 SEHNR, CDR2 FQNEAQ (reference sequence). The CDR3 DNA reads TGTGCCAGCAGCCCCGATGCCGCAGGGGCGCTTAACTATGGCTACACCTTC. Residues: CASSPDAAGALNYGYTF. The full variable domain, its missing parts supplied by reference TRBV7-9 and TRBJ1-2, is DTGVSQNPRHKITKRGQNVTFRCDPISEHNRLYWYRQTLGQGPEFLTYFQNEAQLEKSRLLSDRFSAERPKGSFSTLEIQRTEQGDSAMYLCASSPDAAGALNYGYTFGSGTRLTVV.

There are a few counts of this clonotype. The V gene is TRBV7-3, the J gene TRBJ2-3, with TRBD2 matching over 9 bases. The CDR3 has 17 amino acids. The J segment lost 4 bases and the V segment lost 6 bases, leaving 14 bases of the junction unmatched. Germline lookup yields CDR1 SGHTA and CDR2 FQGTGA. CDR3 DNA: TGTGCCAGCAGTTCGACGGGTAGCGGGAGAGGGGCAGATACGCAGTATTTT. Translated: CASSSTGSGRGADTQYF.